One TCR beta chain is described in this entry. This entry is derived from a study of cytomegalovirus exposure and HLA in healthy donors. In the PCR, 60 Vbeta and 13 Jbeta primers were used. Sequencing was performed with immunoSEQ multiplex PCR; in TCRdb, only in-frame clones are kept and a portion is missing. Here the sample spans around 130,000 clones, roughly two thirds being singletons. The CDR3 has 17 residues. J was trimmed by 7 bases and V by 0 bases; bases with no gene match: 11. Germline-derived CDR1 and CDR2 are LGHNA and YNFKEQ. This sequence originates from a man aged 25-45 years in good health and CMV-seropositive. The J gene is TRBJ2-7, the V gene TRBV4-2; 11 nucleotides match TRBD2. Sequencing was done on a sample of PBMCs. This chain's CDR3 is CASSQEPSGRIGGEQYF. The CDR3 nucleotides read TGTGCCAGCAGCCAAGAACCTAGCGGGAGGATAGGAGGGGAGCAGTACTTC.